Listed below are T cell receptor beta chains from one sample, sequenced in a study of radiation and T cells in renal cell carcinoma. The table came from immunoSEQ multiplex PCR; TCRdb's copy has only in-frame clones and leaves some out. Among about 65,000 clones listed, around 76% were seen once. The specimen comprised blood, sampled from a patient whose treatment included radiotherapy and nephrectomy. The source of these receptors is a man between 60 and 75 years old with renal cell carcinoma. Each CDR3 is given without its conserved first and last residue. Each record gives: CDR3 protein, D gene, J gene, V gene. D genes are given only for firm matches.

CDR3aa: ASSLKGTPYNEQF; d_gene: NA; j_gene: TRBJ2-1; v_gene: TRBV5-6
CDR3aa: ASSPRILSAEAF; d_gene: NA; j_gene: TRBJ1-1; v_gene: TRBV28
CDR3aa: ASSINPGSTDTQY; d_gene: NA; j_gene: TRBJ2-3; v_gene: TRBV9
CDR3aa: ATSRPDETQY; d_gene: NA; j_gene: TRBJ2-5; v_gene: TRBV15
CDR3aa: ASSRTGETQY; d_gene: NA; j_gene: TRBJ2-5; v_gene: TRBV25-1
CDR3aa: ASSYHYIYQGNTEAF; d_gene: NA; j_gene: TRBJ1-1; v_gene: TRBV27
CDR3aa: AWSGPPLAGSYNEQF; d_gene: TRBD2; j_gene: TRBJ2-1; v_gene: TRBV30
CDR3aa: ASRAAYTEAF; d_gene: NA; j_gene: TRBJ1-1; v_gene: TRBV6-5
CDR3aa: ASSLPSGDTDTQY; d_gene: TRBD2; j_gene: TRBJ2-3; v_gene: TRBV5-1
CDR3aa: ASSVAGANEQF; d_gene: NA; j_gene: TRBJ2-1; v_gene: TRBV9
CDR3aa: AWARIGRTDTQY; d_gene: NA; j_gene: TRBJ2-3; v_gene: TRBV30
CDR3aa: ASSLEDRSAT; d_gene: NA; j_gene: TRBJ1-2; v_gene: TRBV7-9
CDR3aa: ASSTKVSVTEAF; d_gene: NA; j_gene: TRBJ1-1; v_gene: TRBV7-9
CDR3aa: ATSRGKTRSEQY; d_gene: NA; j_gene: TRBJ2-7; v_gene: TRBV15
CDR3aa: ASSRHAGGTDTQY; d_gene: NA; j_gene: TRBJ2-3; v_gene: TRBV7-9
CDR3aa: ASSPRQGTNEKLF; d_gene: TRBD1; j_gene: TRBJ1-4; v_gene: TRBV6-4
CDR3aa: ASGEINYGYT; d_gene: NA; j_gene: TRBJ1-2; v_gene: TRBV10-2
CDR3aa: ASSELRFGNSPLH; d_gene: NA; j_gene: TRBJ1-6; v_gene: TRBV25-1
CDR3aa: ASSYDWTAMNTEAF; d_gene: NA; j_gene: TRBJ1-1; v_gene: TRBV6-5
CDR3aa: ASSLGRGGRRASEQF; d_gene: TRBD2; j_gene: TRBJ2-1; v_gene: TRBV11-2
CDR3aa: ASSLEGLAGLNEQF; d_gene: TRBD2; j_gene: TRBJ2-1; v_gene: TRBV7-8
CDR3aa: ASSQEGWANVLT; d_gene: NA; j_gene: TRBJ2-6; v_gene: TRBV4-1
CDR3aa: ASSQSGKGIGRTYEQY; d_gene: NA; j_gene: TRBJ2-7; v_gene: TRBV23-1
CDR3aa: ASSQVVSMNTEAF; d_gene: NA; j_gene: TRBJ1-1; v_gene: TRBV4-1
CDR3aa: ASSPSLGALNTEAF; d_gene: NA; j_gene: TRBJ1-1; v_gene: TRBV7-9
CDR3aa: ASSLGRNEKLF; d_gene: NA; j_gene: TRBJ1-4; v_gene: TRBV7-9
CDR3aa: ATSSRWAEGYT; d_gene: NA; j_gene: TRBJ1-2; v_gene: TRBV15
CDR3aa: ASRLQGSGEQF; d_gene: TRBD1; j_gene: TRBJ2-1; v_gene: TRBV27
CDR3aa: ASGGAVQPQH; d_gene: NA; j_gene: TRBJ1-5; v_gene: TRBV2
CDR3aa: ASSPPGPRFRYGYT; d_gene: NA; j_gene: TRBJ1-2; v_gene: TRBV28